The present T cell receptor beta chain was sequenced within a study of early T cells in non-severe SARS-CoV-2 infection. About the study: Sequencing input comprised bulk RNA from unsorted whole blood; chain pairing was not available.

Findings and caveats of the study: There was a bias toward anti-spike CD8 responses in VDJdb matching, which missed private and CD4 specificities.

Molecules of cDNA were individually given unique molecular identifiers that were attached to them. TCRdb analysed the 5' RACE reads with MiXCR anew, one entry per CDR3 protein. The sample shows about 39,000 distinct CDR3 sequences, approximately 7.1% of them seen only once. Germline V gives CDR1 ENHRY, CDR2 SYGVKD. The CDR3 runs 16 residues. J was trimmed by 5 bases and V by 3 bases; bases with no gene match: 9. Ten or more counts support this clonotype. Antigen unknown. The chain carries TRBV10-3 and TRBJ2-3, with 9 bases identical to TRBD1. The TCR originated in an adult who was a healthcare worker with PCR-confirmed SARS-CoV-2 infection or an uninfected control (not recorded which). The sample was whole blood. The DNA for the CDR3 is TGTGCCATCAGTGACAGGAGACAGGGGGTTGGAGATACGCAGTATTTT. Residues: CAISDRRQGVGDTQYF.